This TCR beta chain was obtained from a study of blood T cells in healthy people across ages. Next came a second PCR, run for roughly 7 to 12 cycles, which used a sample-barcoded 5' primer along with a J-beta primer mix. From the 5' RACE reads, TCRdb called clonotypes with MiXCR, one entry per CDR3 protein. The profile shows under 2 million distinct CDR3 sequences, roughly 32% of them singletons. Findings and caveats of the study: Researchers deemed the diversity estimates from one million T cells underestimates. Higher diversity and more naive CD4+ cells were features of long-lived donors, compared to aged donors.

Donors were systemically healthy Caucasian individuals from Russia aged roughly 6 to 100 years. Donors gave roughly 9.1 milliliters of peripheral blood apiece. A word on this clonotype: No antigen is known for it.

Sequencing was carried out using blood. The sequence came from a woman aged 25 to 39 in good health.

The CDR3 region has the DNA TGCGCCAGCAGCTTCGGTGGGGTGGATCAGCCCCAGCATTTT. Translated, it gives CASSFGGVDQPQHF. The genes are TRBV5-1 and TRBJ1-5, with D hard to call. The CDR3 extends over 14 amino acids. The germline V gene encodes CDR1 SGHRS and CDR2 YFSETQ. V lost 2 bases, J lost 5 bases, and 11 bases lay in between.